This TCR beta chain was identified during a study of early T cells in non-severe SARS-CoV-2 infection. On the study more broadly: RNA in bulk from unsorted whole blood was sequenced, and chains were unpaired.

The protocol attached unique molecular identifiers to individual cDNA molecules. TCRdb processed the 5' RACE reads anew with MiXCR; each CDR3 protein has one entry. The data contain approximately 70,000 distinct CDR3 sequences, roughly an eighth of them seen just once; the ten biggest clones take up roughly 1.3%. The CDR3 covers 14 residues. V was shortened by 2 bases and J by 2 bases, with 8 bases between the two germline ends. The germline V gene has CDR1 SGHDT and CDR2 YYEEEE. Study-level findings and limits: VDJdb matching favored anti-spike CD8 responses, missing private and CD4 specificities.

As for this clonotype: Its antigen is currently unknown.

This rearrangement joins TRBV5-6 to TRBJ2-1; D ambiguous. Sequencing was carried out using whole blood. This receptor was obtained from an adult who was a healthcare worker with PCR-confirmed SARS-CoV-2 infection or an uninfected control (not recorded which). This chain's CDR3 is CASSFASPYNEQFF. The CDR3 coding sequence is TGTGCCAGCAGCTTTGCCAGCCCCTACAATGAGCAGTTCTTC.